The 29 T cell receptor beta chains listed next were all sequenced from one sample in a study of blood T cell repertoires in COVID-19. Profiled with immunoSEQ multiplex PCR; TCRdb holds only in-frame clones, not every one. This sample has roughly 250,000 clones; more than 80% occur once, and the top ten carry 3.5% to 4.5%. The sequenced material came from peripheral blood. All receptors derive from a woman in her thirties or forties with acute or convalescent COVID-19.

The rearrangement uses TRBV19 and TRBJ2-5; TRBD1 agrees at 9 bases. The germline V gene encodes CDR1 LNHDA and CDR2 SQIVND (reference sequence). This CDR3 contains 17 residues. V lost 4 bases, J lost 5 bases, and 14 bases stayed unmatched. The CDR3: CASSTLPQGAAWETQYF. The CDR3 nucleotides read TGTGCCAGTAGTACGTTACCACAGGGGGCAGCATGGGAGACCCAGTACTTC. Full variable domain (rest looked up from reference TRBV19 and TRBJ2-5): DGGITQSPKYLFRKEGQNVTLSCEQNLNHDAMYWYRQDPGQGLRLIYYSQIVNDFQKGDIAEGYSVSREKKESFPLTVTSAQKNPTAFYLCASSTLPQGAAWETQYFGPGTRLLVL.

The V gene is TRBV2, the J gene TRBJ1-3; no definite D call. Germline V lookup: CDR1 SNHLY, CDR2 FYNNEI. The length of the CDR3 is 15 residues. The V gene lost 0 bases and the J gene lost 9 bases, with 15 bases spanning the gap. This CDR3 reads CASSEARGPGSTIYF. DNA of the CDR3: TGTGCCAGCAGTGAAGCAAGAGGTCCCGGGAGCACCATATATTTT.

The chain is built from TRBV7-9 and TRBJ2-1; weak D call: TRBD2 (6 bases). Trimming shortened V by 3 bases and J by 7 bases, and 16 bases separated the two germline ends. The CDR3 sequence is 15 residues long. Germline V CDR1 and CDR2: SEHNR, FQNEAQ (reference sequence). As DNA, the CDR3 is TGTGCCAGCAGCTTTCGGGACTCATCAAATAATGAGCAGTTCTTC. Encoded protein: CASSFRDSSNNEQFF. Complete variable domain (other parts from reference TRBV7-9 and TRBJ2-1): DTGVSQNPRHKITKRGQNVTFRCDPISEHNRLYWYRQTLGQGPEFLTYFQNEAQLEKSRLLSDRFSAERPKGSFSTLEIQRTEQGDSAMYLCASSFRDSSNNEQFFGPGTRLTVL.

The chain carries TRBV6-6 and TRBJ2-5, with TRBD2 identical over 9 bases. Germline-derived CDR1 and CDR2 are MNHNY and SVGAGI (reference sequence). The V and J ends lost 5 bases and 5 bases, in that order; junction bases with no gene match: 9. CDR3 length: 15 amino acids. CDR3 DNA sequence: TGTGCCAGCAGTAACCTAGCGGGGTATGGGGAGACCCAGTACTTC. Residues: CASSNLAGYGETQYF.

The chain employs TRBV18 and TRBJ2-5; the D is unclear. CDR1 is KGHSH and CDR2 is LQKENI in the germline V gene. V lost 3 bases and J lost 4, with 18 bases in between. CDR3 length: 16 amino acids. The CDR3 loop is CASSPILGDSGETQYF. CDR3 DNA sequence: TGTGCCAGCTCACCTATCCTTGGTGATTCGGGAGAGACCCAGTACTTC.

The chain joins TRBV9 to TRBJ2-7; 7 bases align to TRBD1. The trim removed 0 bases at V and 3 bases at J, leaving 6 bases unmatched. The CDR3 is 15 residues long. Looked up from germline, CDR1 is SGDLS and CDR2 is YYNGEE. The DNA of the CDR3 is TGTGCCAGCAGCGTAGGGGACAGTCCTTTCTACGAGCAGTACGTC. Encoded protein: CASSVGDSPFYEQYV.

V gene TRBV21-1 combines with J gene TRBJ1-1; the table's D call, TRBD1, was not checked against the DNA. TRBV21-1 represents a pseudogene. CDR3 length: 16 residues. As DNA, the CDR3 is TGTGCCAGCAGCATAGACAGGGGCCTAATGAACACTGAAGCTTTCTTT. The encoded protein is CASSIDRGLMNTEAFF.

V is TRBV6-2 or TRBV6-3 and J is TRBJ1-5, with D uncertain. Germline V gives CDR1 MNHEY, CDR2 SVGEGT. Trimming pared 6 bases from V and 1 base from J, leaving 16 bases between. This CDR3 is 16 amino acids long. In DNA form, the CDR3 reads TGTGCCAGCAGCCCACAACTCGGGTGGAGCAATCAGCCCCAGCATTTT. Protein product: CASSPQLGWSNQPQHF.

The gene calls are TRBV25-1 and TRBJ2-7; 8 nucleotides match TRBD2. The CDR3 runs to 11 residues. The V gene end was trimmed by 5 bases and the J gene end by 9 bases; junction bases not matched to a gene: 3. Germline CDR1 MGHDK, CDR2 SYGVNS. CDR3 sequence: CASSSGLVQYV. The CDR3 DNA reads TGTGCCAGCAGTTCGGGACTAGTGCAGTACGTC.

This sequence joins TRBV21-1 and TRBJ2-1; the table's D call TRBD2 went unverified against the DNA. TRBV21-1 is termed a pseudogene. CDR3 size: 14 residues. The CDR3 DNA is TGTGCCAGCAGCTCTGAGGACTATCCGAACTGGCCGTTCTTC. This codes for CASSSEDYPNWPFF.

The chain has TRBV4-1 and TRBJ1-2; D is perhaps TRBD1 (5 bases). Trimming cost V 2 bases and J 4 bases, with 14 bases left between them. CDR1 is MGHRA, CDR2 YSYEKL, per germline. The CDR3 has 15 residues. The CDR3 loop is CASSQPARQSYGYTF. The CDR3 DNA is TGCGCCAGCAGCCAACCCGCCAGACAGAGCTATGGCTACACCTTC.

The V and J genes are TRBV9 and TRBJ1-3; the D gene is possibly TRBD1 (6 bases). The germline V gene encodes CDR1 SGDLS and CDR2 YYNGEE. V was pared by 6 bases and J by 0 bases, with 10 bases between. CDR3 length: 14 amino acids. The chain's CDR3 is CASTRGSSGNTIYF. DNA for the CDR3: TGTGCCAGCACCAGGGGTAGCTCTGGAAACACCATATATTTT.

The genes are TRBV5-1 and TRBJ1-2, with TRBD1 identical over 8 bases. After removal of 4 bases from V and 4 bases from J, the junction contained 3 bases not matched to a gene. The CDR3 sequence is 13 residues long. Germline V gene sequence: CDR1 SGHRS, CDR2 YFSETQ. The CDR3 region is CASSETGVYGYTF. In nucleotides, the CDR3 is TGCGCCAGCAGCGAGACAGGGGTCTATGGCTACACCTTC.

The CDR3 DNA follows: TGTGCCAGCAGTTACGCGGGCGGGGTTTTAATTTATGGCTACACCTTC. Translating it yields CASSYAGGVLIYGYTF. The chain employs TRBV6-5 and TRBJ1-2, with D unclear. The V and J ends lost 2 bases and 5 bases respectively, with 18 bases between them. The germline V gene has CDR1 MNHEY and CDR2 SVGAGI. This CDR3 comprises 16 residues.

J is TRBJ2-2 and V is TRBV5-1, with 7 positions matching TRBD1. The V segment lost 2 bases and the J segment 5 bases; nucleotides outside the gene matches: 6. Germline CDR1 is SGHRS and CDR2 is YFSETQ. This CDR3 contains 15 residues. The CDR3 sequence is CASSFSGGLTGELFF. The CDR3 DNA is TGCGCCAGCAGCTTTTCAGGGGGATTGACCGGGGAGCTGTTTTTT.

The chain is built from TRBV6-5 and TRBJ2-1; D is ambiguous. V shed 6 bases and J shed 5 bases, with 5 bases lying between them. The CDR3 contains 11 residues. Germline CDR1 and CDR2: MNHEY and SVGAGI. The CDR3 reads CASRSNNEQFF. The CDR3 DNA sequence: TGTGCCAGCAGGAGTAACAATGAGCAGTTCTTC.

The chain combines TRBV7-2 with TRBJ2-1; D is unresolved. V lost 5 bases to trimming and J lost 6 bases, with 8 bases between them. CDR1 is SGHTA and CDR2 is FQGNSA in the germline V gene. This CDR3 spans 12 amino acids. The DNA for the CDR3 is TGTGCCAGCAGCCTGACACGCAATGAGCAGTTCTTC. Protein sequence: CASSLTRNEQFF. Full variable domain (remainder filled in from reference TRBV7-2 and TRBJ2-1): GAGVSQSPSNKVTEKGKDVELRCDPISGHTALYWYRQSLGQGLEFLIYFQGNSAPDKSGLPSDRFSAERTGGSVSTLTIQRTQQEDSAVYLCASSLTRNEQFFGPGTRLTVL.

V usage is TRBV2 and J usage is TRBJ1-3, with 10 bases matching TRBD1. The junction had 7 bases not matched to a gene; V was cut back by 4 bases and J by 1 base. The CDR3 is 17 amino acids. CDR1 is SNHLY, CDR2 FYNNEI, per germline. Here the CDR3 DNA reads TGTGCCAGCAGTGTAAGGGGGACAGGGGCATCTGGAAACACCATATATTTT. This gives the protein CASSVRGTGASGNTIYF.

This clone has just one count. This sequence joins TRBV6-5 and TRBJ2-5; TRBD1 is a possible D gene (6 bases). Germline V gene data show CDR1 as MNHEY and CDR2 as SVGAGI. CDR3 length: 14 residues. The V end lost 5 bases, the J end lost 4 bases, and 14 bases lay between the germline ends. DNA for the CDR3: TGTGCCAGCAGTCCTCGGCGAGGGGGAGAGACCCAGTACTTC. The encoded protein is CASSPRRGGETQYF.

The V and J genes are TRBV27 and TRBJ2-1, with TRBD1 matching 8 bases. Germline-derived CDR1 and CDR2 are MNHEY and SMNVEV (reference sequence). The CDR3 is made up of 14 amino acids. J lost 5 bases, V lost 6 bases, and 6 bases had no gene match. DNA for the CDR3: TGTGCCAGCAGGCTGACAGGGGTACACAATGAGCAGTTCTTC. As protein: CASRLTGVHNEQFF.

The chain recombines TRBV11-2 with TRBJ2-2; 11 bases map to TRBD2. Trimming took 5 bases from V and 4 from J; bases not matched to a gene: 9. The CDR3 is made up of 17 amino acids. CDR1 and CDR2 from the germline V gene are SGHAT and FQNNGV. CDR3 region: CASSPIAGGPVTGELFF. CDR3 DNA: TGTGCCAGCAGCCCAATAGCGGGGGGGCCGGTCACCGGGGAGCTGTTTTTT. The whole variable domain, remainder taken from reference TRBV11-2 and TRBJ2-2, is EAGVAQSPRYKIIEKRQSVAFWCNPISGHATLYWYQQILGQGPKLLIQFQNNGVVDDSQLPKDRFSAERLKGVDSTLKIQPAKLEDSAVYLCASSPIAGGPVTGELFFGEGSRLTVL.

The rearrangement links TRBV11-3 to TRBJ2-2; 7 bases agree with TRBD1. V shed 6 bases and J 4 bases; nucleotides not matched to a gene: 8. Germline V lookup: CDR1 SGHNT, CDR2 YENEEA. The CDR3 is 15 residues long. The chain's CDR3 is CASSLRAGGTGELFF. CDR3 DNA: TGTGCCAGCAGTTTAAGGGCAGGGGGCACCGGGGAGCTGTTTTTT.

This sequence joins TRBV2 and TRBJ1-1; D is uncertain. This CDR3 is built from 12 residues. Germline V gene lookup returns CDR1 SNHLY and CDR2 FYNNEI. The V gene lost 8 bases and the J gene lost 5 bases, with 12 bases spanning the gap. CDR3 sequence reads: CASRARGTEAFF. The CDR3 DNA reads TGTGCCAGCCGGGCCCGGGGAACTGAAGCTTTCTTT.

Only one count was recorded for this clone. The genes are TRBV2 and TRBJ1-1, with D uncertain. Trimming cost V 4 bases and J 3 bases, with 12 bases left between them. CDR1 is SNHLY and CDR2 is FYNNEI in the germline V gene. This CDR3 contains 14 residues. As DNA, the CDR3 is TGTGCCAGCAGTGGGACCGCCGGGGACACTGAAGCTTTCTTT. Protein: CASSGTAGDTEAFF.

The gene calls are TRBV3-1 (or the pseudogene TRBV3-2) and TRBJ2-5; D possibly corresponds to TRBD2 (6 bases). The CDR3 length is 13 residues. V was cut by 9 bases and J by 1 base, with 12 bases left in between. Germline V lookup: CDR1 LGHDT, CDR2 YNNKEL (reference sequence). The CDR3 region is CASKGGAQETQYF. CDR3 DNA: TGTGCCAGTAAAGGAGGGGCCCAAGAGACCCAGTACTTC.

This chain uses TRBV19 with TRBJ2-3; D is perhaps TRBD1 (6 bases). From germline, CDR1 is LNHDA and CDR2 SQIVND (reference sequence). The CDR3 is made up of 15 amino acids. Between the trimmed V and J ends, which lost 10 bases and 2 bases, there was a span of 19 bases. The CDR3 nucleotides are TGTGCCACCCAAAGACTTCAGGGACACACAGATACGCAGTATTTT. Residues: CATQRLQGHTDTQYF.

The chain uses TRBV6-4 and TRBJ2-7; 14 nucleotides line up with TRBD2. This CDR3 is built from 15 residues. Losses at the gene ends were 6 bases for V and 0 bases for J; bases not matched to a gene: 1. The germline CDR1 and CDR2 sequences are MRHNA and SNTAGT. The CDR3 nucleotides are TGTGCCAGCAGAGGGACTAGCGGGGGCTCCTACGAGCAGTACGTC. This codes for CASRGTSGGSYEQYV.

The chain is built from TRBV11-2 and TRBJ1-5; D remains ambiguous. The germline CDR1 and CDR2 sequences are SGHAT and FQNNGV. This CDR3 spans 13 amino acids. Trimming left V 5 bases short and J 4 bases short, with 9 bases between. Written as DNA, the CDR3 is TGTGCCAGCAGCACTAGTATGAATCAGCCCCAGCATTTT. This codes for CASSTSMNQPQHF.

The rearrangement uses TRBV10-3 and TRBJ2-7, with TRBD1 identical over 8 bases. This CDR3 has 11 residues. CDR1 is ENHRY, CDR2 SYGVKD, per germline. V trimming: 9 bases; J trimming: 3 bases; junction bases outside the gene matches: 1. The CDR3 bases are TGTGCCATTGGGACAGGCTACGAGCAGTACGTC. As protein: CAIGTGYEQYV.